A few counts support the clone carrying this T cell receptor beta chain. Its target is unknown. It is likely a read error, because the conserved phenylalanine at the end of the CDR3 is missing. Exclusion of a patient resulted from uncontrolled infection, other autoimmune disease, pregnancy or lactation. It was RNA transcripts that yielded the amplified TCR beta CDR3 regions. When the TCR CDR3 underwent first-round RT-PCR, the HTBI primer set was used. MiXCR, run by TCRdb on the multiplex PCR reads, gives a single entry per CDR3 protein. The data show over 250,000 distinct CDR3 sequences, approximately 13% seen once. CDR1 is MNHNS, CDR2 SASEGT, per germline. Trimming pared 7 bases from V and 1 base from J, leaving 10 bases between. The CDR3 is 13 residues long. This sample is drawn from a study of T cells in Graves' hyperthyroidism and ophthalmopathy. The study's findings and limits: Ophthalmopathy got predicted by the model a median about 6.5 months before its onset.

The chain has TRBV6-1 and TRBJ1-1; D uncertain. The TCR was taken from a woman between 40 and 55 years old with Graves' ophthalmopathy. Source material: blood. The CDR3: CASTARENTEAFL. CDR3 DNA sequence: TGTGCCAGCACCGCACGGGAGAACACTGAAGCTTTCCTT.